The next 30 T cell receptor beta chains were all read from a single sample in a study of CD8 T cells in ankylosing spondylitis. From the 5' RACE reads, TCRdb called clonotypes with MiXCR, one entry per CDR3 protein. The table records approximately 350,000 distinct CDR3 sequences, approximately 22% of them present only once. Sequenced: blood, either unsorted or a sorted T cell fraction (not recorded which). The source of these receptors is a male donor with ankylosing spondylitis or in good health (not recorded which).

This clonotype was counted only a few times. The chain carries TRBV5-6 and TRBJ2-2; 11 nucleotides match TRBD1. Germline V gives CDR1 SGHDT, CDR2 YYEEEE. J gave up 6 bases and V 1 base, and 8 bases lay outside the gene matches. This CDR3 region has 17 residues. CDR3: CASSLYVGQGASGELFF. Written as DNA, the CDR3 is TGTGCCAGCAGCTTGTATGTAGGACAGGGGGCGTCCGGGGAGCTGTTTTTT.

The genes are TRBV28 and TRBJ1-5, with no clear D. Trimming pared 3 bases from V and 8 bases from J, leaving 11 bases between. Germline V gene sequence: CDR1 MDHEN, CDR2 SYDVKM. The CDR3 contains 13 residues. CDR3: CASSFVVLEPQHF. DNA of the CDR3: TGTGCCAGCAGTTTCGTGGTTTTGGAGCCCCAGCATTTT.

This clonotype was seen a handful of times. The rearrangement joins TRBV29-1 to TRBJ2-1; D possibly corresponds to TRBD1 (6 bases). Per germline, CDR1 SQVTM and CDR2 ANQGSEA. The CDR3 runs to 18 residues. V shed 0 bases and J shed 0 bases, with 18 bases lying between them. Written as DNA, the CDR3 is TGCAGCGTTGAAGACGGCAGGGGACACGCGAGCTCCTACAATGAGCAGTTCTTC. Protein sequence: CSVEDGRGHASSYNEQFF.

Remarks on this clonotype: At one boundary the junction diverges from the germline segment, which might be a read error. The chain joins TRBV29-1 to TRBJ2-1; D might be TRBD2 (6 bases). Germline V lookup: CDR1 SQVTM, CDR2 ANQGSEA. The CDR3 extends over 16 amino acids. CDR3 DNA sequence: TGTAGCGTTGAAGGGACTTCCCACGACCTCTCAAATGAGCAGTTCTTC. Translation: CSVEGTSHDLSNEQFF.

This clonotype was seen only a few times. V and J are TRBV4-1 and TRBJ1-1; D unresolved. Germline V lookup: CDR1 MGHRA, CDR2 YSYEKL. Trimming took 3 bases from V and 1 from J, leaving 9 bases between them. The CDR3 totals 14 residues. The CDR3 DNA reads TGCGCCAGCAGCCACACGGAGGGGAACACTGAAGCTTTCTTT. It translates to CASSHTEGNTEAFF.

This clonotype has only a few counts. The chain joins TRBV2 to TRBJ2-1; the D gene is possibly TRBD1 (6 bases). Deletions cut 4 bases from V and 4 bases from J, with 11 bases between. Germline loops: CDR1 SNHLY, CDR2 FYNNEI. CDR3 length: 14 residues. Written as DNA, the CDR3 is TGTGCCAGCAGTGGACAGGACGTTTACAATGAGCAGTTCTTC. Amino acids: CASSGQDVYNEQFF. Supplemented by reference TRBV2 and TRBJ2-1, the full variable domain reads EPEVTQTPSHQVTQMGQEVILRCVPISNHLYFYWYRQILGQKVEFLVSFYNNEISEKSEIFDDQFSVERPDGSNFTLKIRSTKLEDSAMYFCASSGQDVYNEQFFGPGTRLTVL.

This clonotype was seen a handful of times. The chain is built from TRBV15 and TRBJ2-7; maybe TRBD2 (5 bases). Trimming took off 0 bases at V and 5 bases at J, with 14 bases between the two ends. Looked up from germline, CDR1 is LNHNV and CDR2 is YYDKDF (reference sequence). The CDR3 totals 15 residues. The CDR3 DNA reads as TGTGCCACCAGCAGAGATGGGTATAGCGTCCACGAGCAGTACTTC. Translating gives CATSRDGYSVHEQYF.

The V gene is TRBV4-1, the J gene TRBJ2-7; the match to TRBD1 covers 7 bases. V lost 2 bases, J lost 2 bases, and 3 bases stayed unmatched. Per germline, CDR1 MGHRA and CDR2 YSYEKL. This CDR3 contains 14 residues. DNA for the CDR3: TGCGCCAGCAGCCAACAGACAGGGCCCTACGAGCAGTACTTC. Residues: CASSQQTGPYEQYF.

Turning to this clonotype: Since a much larger clone is just one base distant, this may be a read error. The chain combines TRBV3-1 with TRBJ2-3, with 9 bases identical to TRBD1. CDR1 and CDR2 (germline): LGHDT, YNNKEL (reference sequence). There are 15 residues in the CDR3. The CDR3: CATSKQGAVTDTQYF. The CDR3 nucleotides are TGTGCCACCAGCAAACAGGGGGCGGTAACAGATACGCAGTATTTT.

This clonotype was found a few times. The V gene is TRBV6-1, the J gene TRBJ1-1; unclear D gene. The germline gives CDR1 MNHNS, CDR2 SASEGT. There are 13 residues in the CDR3. Trimming took off 1 base at V and 1 base at J, with 4 bases between the two ends. The CDR3 loop reads CASSEVGNTEAFF. For the CDR3, the DNA is TGTGCCAGCAGTGAAGTCGGGAACACTGAAGCTTTCTTT.

The gene calls are TRBV4-2 and TRBJ2-2; TRBD1 might be the D (6 bases). The CDR3 spans 13 residues. CDR1 and CDR2 (germline): LGHNA, YNFKEQ. The V gene lost 5 bases and the J gene lost 5 bases, with 9 bases spanning the gap. The CDR3 here is CASSNQGTGELFF. In DNA form, the CDR3 reads TGTGCCAGCAGCAACCAGGGGACCGGGGAGCTGTTTTTT.

This clonotype was seen repeatedly, ten times or more. The chain has TRBV12-3 or TRBV12-4 and TRBJ2-1; 7 nucleotides line up with TRBD2. The CDR3 runs to 14 residues. The ends lost 6 bases at V and 3 bases at J; junction bases unmatched: 5. The CDR3 sequence is CASSPRGVYNEQFF. CDR3 DNA: TGTGCCAGCAGCCCTCGGGGGGTCTACAATGAGCAGTTCTTC.

The chain employs TRBV24-1 and TRBJ2-3; the D gene is possibly TRBD1 (5 bases). Germline loops: CDR1 KGHDR, CDR2 SFDVKD. Trimming removed 3 bases at V and 1 base at J, with 19 bases between. CDR3 length: 18 amino acids. The CDR3 DNA sequence: TGTGCCACCAGTGATCCAACGAGGACAACCCTGGGCACAGATACGCAGTATTTT. This encodes CATSDPTRTTLGTDTQYF.

The CDR3: CASSQTGDYEQYF. For the CDR3, the DNA is TGTGCCAGCAGCCAAACAGGGGACTACGAGCAGTACTTC. The gene calls are TRBV7-9 and TRBJ2-7, with 7 positions matching TRBD1. The CDR3 consists of 13 residues. V was clipped by 5 bases and J by 3 bases; unmatched bases: 4. The germline gives CDR1 SEHNR, CDR2 FQNEAQ (reference sequence).

In this sample, this clonotype turned up many times. The V call is TRBV3-1, the J call TRBJ2-1, with unresolved D. CDR1 LGHDT and CDR2 YNNKEL come from the germline V gene (reference sequence). Trimming shortened V by 4 bases and J by 6 bases, and 19 bases separated the two germline ends. The CDR3 sequence is 16 residues long. CDR3 coding DNA: TGTGCCAGCAGCCCTCTCGGGCTTTCTACTGCCAATGAGCAGTTCTTC. It yields the protein CASSPLGLSTANEQFF.

The genes are TRBV20-1 and TRBJ2-7, with D perhaps TRBD1 or TRBD2 (5 bases each). From germline, CDR1 is DFQATT and CDR2 SNEGSKA (reference sequence). The CDR3 contains 15 residues. V gave up 6 bases and J gave up 4 bases, with 22 bases separating them. The CDR3 DNA reads TGCAGTGCCCTCCCGGGCAGGGAGAATTTATACGAGCAGTACTTC. This gives the protein CSALPGRENLYEQYF.

The chain is built from TRBV9 and TRBJ2-3, with 13 bases aligning to TRBD2. There are 15 residues in the CDR3. Germline V CDR1 and CDR2: SGDLS, YYNGEE. Unmatched junction bases numbered 3, after V lost 4 bases and J lost 4 bases. DNA for the CDR3: TGTGCCAGCAGCAGAGGGACTAGCGGGGCAGATACGCAGTATTTT. This codes for CASSRGTSGADTQYF.

The chain couples TRBV12-3 or TRBV12-4 to TRBJ2-2; tentative D call: TRBD2 (6 bases). V was shortened by 5 bases and J by 5 bases, with 12 bases between the two germline ends. The CDR3 extends over 14 amino acids. CDR3 in DNA: TGTGCCAGCAGTGGGCGGGGTATAACCGGGGAGCTGTTTTTT. It yields the protein CASSGRGITGELFF.

The V call is TRBV11-2, the J call TRBJ2-5, with D hard to call. V lost 0 bases, J lost 1 base, and 9 bases lay in between. This CDR3 region has 15 residues. Germline V CDR1 and CDR2: SGHAT, FQNNGV. This CDR3 is CASSLELSGQETQYF. The CDR3 DNA reads TGTGCCAGCAGCTTAGAGCTATCAGGCCAAGAGACCCAGTACTTC.

This clonotype was detected a few times. This sequence joins TRBV3-1 and TRBJ2-2; D not resolved. Germline CDR1 LGHDT, CDR2 YNNKEL (reference sequence). This CDR3 spans 13 amino acids. V was pared by 1 base and J by 4 bases, with 4 bases between. This CDR3 is CASSQVGTGELFF. CDR3 nucleotides: TGTGCCAGCAGCCAAGTTGGCACCGGGGAGCTGTTTTTT.

The chain employs TRBV2 and TRBJ2-2, with a weak D call TRBD2 (7 bases). Germline V lookup: CDR1 SNHLY, CDR2 FYNNEI. CDR3 length: 17 residues. V was shortened by 2 bases and J by 2 bases, with 15 bases between the two germline ends. In DNA form, the CDR3 reads TGTGCCAGCAGTGAAAGGGGGGGCCCTGAAAACACCGGGGAGCTGTTTTTT. Its protein is CASSERGGPENTGELFF. The full variable domain, rest sourced from reference TRBV2 and TRBJ2-2, is EPEVTQTPSHQVTQMGQEVILRCVPISNHLYFYWYRQILGQKVEFLVSFYNNEISEKSEIFDDQFSVERPDGSNFTLKIRSTKLEDSAMYFCASSERGGPENTGELFFGEGSRLTVL.

This clonotype turned up a few times. The V gene is TRBV2, the J gene TRBJ2-5; no clear D. Germline V gene data show CDR1 as SNHLY and CDR2 as FYNNEI. This CDR3 has 13 amino acids. The V gene lost 7 bases and the J gene lost 3 bases, with 12 bases spanning the gap. The CDR3 DNA sequence: TGTGCCAGCACTCGGTGGCAGAAAGAGACCCAGTACTTC. This encodes CASTRWQKETQYF.

The rearrangement links TRBV29-1 to TRBJ1-1; D is uncertain. Trimming removed 3 bases at V and 1 base at J, with 6 bases between. The CDR3 is 12 residues long. The germline gives CDR1 SQVTM, CDR2 ANQGSEA. The CDR3 here is CSVESPNTEAFF. In nucleotides, the CDR3 is TGCAGCGTTGAGAGCCCGAACACTGAAGCTTTCTTT.

The chain uses TRBV19 and TRBJ2-1; a weak D match, TRBD2 (5 bases). The CDR3 has 17 residues. V lost 9 bases to trimming and J lost 0 bases, with 21 bases between them. Germline CDR1 is LNHDA and CDR2 is SQIVND (reference sequence). CDR3 in DNA: TGTGCCAGCCCCGCCCCAATGAGCGGTCCCTCCTACAATGAGCAGTTCTTC. This codes for CASPAPMSGPSYNEQFF.

The J gene is TRBJ1-5, the V gene TRBV20-1; D ambiguous. The CDR3 length is 9 residues. The V gene's germline CDR1 is DFQATT and CDR2 SNEGSKA (reference sequence). Deletions cut 3 bases from V and 10 bases from J, with 4 bases between. CDR3 in amino acids: CSARGPQHF. CDR3 DNA: TGCAGTGCTAGGGGCCCCCAGCATTTT.

This chain joins TRBV20-1 and TRBJ2-5; 7 bases line up with TRBD1. The CDR3 loop spans 16 amino acids. Losses at the gene ends were 3 bases for V and 0 bases for J; bases not matched to a gene: 10. Germline V gene sequence: CDR1 DFQATT, CDR2 SNEGSKA (reference sequence). The chain's CDR3 is CSASRETGAYQETQYF. As DNA, the CDR3 is TGCAGTGCTAGCAGGGAAACAGGGGCGTACCAAGAGACCCAGTACTTC.

This clonotype was seen many times. The chain couples TRBV20-1 to TRBJ1-2; 7 bases are a match to TRBD1. This CDR3 is 13 amino acids long. CDR1 and CDR2 from the germline V gene are DFQATT and SNEGSKA (reference sequence). J was trimmed by 0 bases and V by 4 bases; bases with no gene match: 2. CDR3 residues: CSATGQANYGYTF. In DNA, the CDR3 is TGCAGTGCTACCGGACAGGCTAACTATGGCTACACCTTC.

The rearrangement uses TRBV20-1 and TRBJ1-5; D gene unclear. Germline lookup yields CDR1 DFQATT and CDR2 SNEGSKA (reference sequence). Trimming removed 5 bases from V and 2 bases from J, with 10 bases in between. This CDR3 is built from 13 residues. The CDR3 loop reads CSARTPGNQPQHF. CDR3 DNA: TGCAGTGCTCGGACCCCTGGCAATCAGCCCCAGCATTTT.

V gene TRBV9 combines with J gene TRBJ2-1; 12 bases align to TRBD2. Germline V gene data show CDR1 as SGDLS and CDR2 as YYNGEE. V lost 2 bases to trimming and J lost 7 bases; unmatched junction nucleotides: 4. The CDR3 sequence is 15 residues long. The CDR3 region is CASSVLAGGGNEQFF. In nucleotides, the CDR3 is TGTGCCAGCAGCGTTCTAGCGGGGGGGGGAAATGAGCAGTTCTTC.

The chain couples TRBV12-3 or TRBV12-4 to TRBJ2-2; D not resolved. This CDR3 contains 15 residues. Trimming removed 3 bases at V and 6 bases at J, with 14 bases between. CDR3 sequence reads: CASSLWVVEAGELFF. The CDR3 DNA sequence: TGTGCCAGCAGTTTGTGGGTGGTCGAAGCCGGGGAGCTGTTTTTT.